The T cell receptor beta chain under discussion was sequenced for a study of T cells in Graves' hyperthyroidism and ophthalmopathy. Hyperthyroidism of Graves' type that showed no ophthalmopathy progression within 18 months was stable. Together with thyroid ultrasound, orbital computed tomography, serum thyroxine and TRAb, clinical symptoms were used for diagnoses. The authors obtained PBMCs from roughly 9.7 ml of fresh peripheral blood. V lost 5 bases to trimming and J lost 2 bases, with 13 bases between them. This CDR3 comprises 14 residues. Germline V gene sequence: CDR1 SGHKS, CDR2 YYEKEE (reference sequence). From RNA transcripts, TCR beta CDR3 regions were amplified. When the TCR CDR3 underwent first-round RT-PCR, the HTBI primer set was used. TCRdb ran MiXCR on the multiplex PCR reads and lists one entry per CDR3 protein. The profile covers 300,000 to 350,000 distinct CDR3 sequences, with 21% appearing a single time and 50% taken by the ten largest.

This clonotype was recorded at least ten times. Sequencing was done on a sample of blood. The chain employs TRBV5-5 and TRBJ1-2; weak D call: TRBD1 (5 bases). The TCR originated in a woman aged 45 to 65 with Graves' hyperthyroidism. CDR3 amino acids: CASRISRDNYGYTF. The CDR3 DNA follows: TGTGCCAGCAGAATATCCCGGGACAACTATGGCTACACCTTC.